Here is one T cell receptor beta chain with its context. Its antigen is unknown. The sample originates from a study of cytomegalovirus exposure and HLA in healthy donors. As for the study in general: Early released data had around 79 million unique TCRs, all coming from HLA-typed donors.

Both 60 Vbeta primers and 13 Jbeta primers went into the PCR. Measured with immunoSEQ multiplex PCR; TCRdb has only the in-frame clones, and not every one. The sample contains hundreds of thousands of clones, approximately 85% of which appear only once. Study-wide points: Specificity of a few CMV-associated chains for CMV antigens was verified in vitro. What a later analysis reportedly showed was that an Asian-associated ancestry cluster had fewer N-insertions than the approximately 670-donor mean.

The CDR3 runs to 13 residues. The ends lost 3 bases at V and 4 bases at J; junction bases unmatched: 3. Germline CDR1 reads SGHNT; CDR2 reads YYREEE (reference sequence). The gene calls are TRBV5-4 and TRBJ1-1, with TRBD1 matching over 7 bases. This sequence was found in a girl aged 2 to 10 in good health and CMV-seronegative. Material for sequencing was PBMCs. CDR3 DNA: TGTGCCAGCAGCTCGGGGACAGTCACTGAAGCTTTCTTT. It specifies CASSSGTVTEAFF.